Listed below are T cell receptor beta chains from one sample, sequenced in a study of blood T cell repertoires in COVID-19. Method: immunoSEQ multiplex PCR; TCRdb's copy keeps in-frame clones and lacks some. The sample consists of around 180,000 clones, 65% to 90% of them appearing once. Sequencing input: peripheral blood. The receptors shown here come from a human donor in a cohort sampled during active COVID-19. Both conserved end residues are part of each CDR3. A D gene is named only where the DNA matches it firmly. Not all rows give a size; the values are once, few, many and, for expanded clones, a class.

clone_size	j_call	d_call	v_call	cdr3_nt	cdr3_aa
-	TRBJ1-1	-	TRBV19	TGTGCCAGTAGTGCTACTATGAACACTGAAGCTTTCTTT	CASSATMNTEAFF
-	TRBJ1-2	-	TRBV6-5	TGTGCCAGCAGGGACAGCGTCAGCTATGGCTACACCTTC	CASRDSVSYGYTF
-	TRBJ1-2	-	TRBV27	TGTGCCACCTACAGGGCCCCTCCAAACTATGGCTACACCTTC	CATYRAPPNYGYTF
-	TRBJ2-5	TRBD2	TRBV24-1	TGTGCCACCAGCCCCAGGACTAGCGGGAGCCCGCCCCAGTACTTC	CATSPRTSGSPPQYF
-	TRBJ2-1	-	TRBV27	TGTGCCAGCAGTTTACGACGGCCGAGACAGGAGACCTACAATGAGCAGTTCTTC	CASSLRRPRQETYNEQFF
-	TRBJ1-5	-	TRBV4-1	TGCGCCAGCAGCCAAGATCACGGACTTCCTCAGCCCCAGCATTTT	CASSQDHGLPQPQHF
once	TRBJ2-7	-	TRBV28	TGTGCCAGCAGCCCGGCCGGGGGGCTCTACGAGCAGTACTTC	CASSPAGGLYEQYF
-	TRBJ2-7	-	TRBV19	TGTGCCAGTAGCCCCCCGGGCAGGGCCCCCTACGAGCAGTACTTC	CASSPPGRAPYEQYF
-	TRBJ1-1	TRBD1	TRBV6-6	TGTGCCAGCATCAAACAGGGGGTAAAGCTTGCAGCTTTCTTT	CASIKQGVKLAAFF
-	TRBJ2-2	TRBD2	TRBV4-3	TGCGCCAGCAGCCAAGATCTGCGGGGGGGCCCCGGGGAGCTGTTTTTT	CASSQDLRGGPGELFF
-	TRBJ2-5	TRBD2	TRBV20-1	TGCAGTGCTAGTCCCTCCGCACTAGCGGGGGGTATCCAGTACTTC	CSASPSALAGGIQYF
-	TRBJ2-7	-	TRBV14	TGTGCCAGCAGCCAAGATTCCGAGTACGAGCAGTACTTC	CASSQDSEYEQYF
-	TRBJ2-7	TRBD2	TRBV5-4	TGTGCCAGCAGCTCCGGACTAGCGGGGTCCTACGAGCAGTACTTC	CASSSGLAGSYEQYF
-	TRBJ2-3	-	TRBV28	TGTGCCAGCACCCTGAGGGGGACGCAGTATTTT	CASTLRGTQYF
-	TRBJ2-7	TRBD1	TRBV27	TGTGCCAGCAGCCCAACAGGGGATCAGTACGAGCAGTACTTC	CASSPTGDQYEQYF
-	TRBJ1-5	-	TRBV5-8	TGTGCCAGCAGCTTGTGGGGGAGGGGAGGGCAGCCCCAGCATTTT	CASSLWGRGGQPQHF
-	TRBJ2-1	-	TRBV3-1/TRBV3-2	TGTGCCAGCAGTCCGACAGAAAACGGGTACAATGAGCAGTTCTTC	CASSPTENGYNEQFF
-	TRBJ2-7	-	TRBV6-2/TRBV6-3	TGTGCCAGCAGCCGAGCAGGGGATATCGACGAGCAGTACTTC	CASSRAGDIDEQYF
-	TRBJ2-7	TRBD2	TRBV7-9	TGTGCCAGCAGCTTCATTAGCGGGGGAAGCTCCTACGAGCAGTACTTC	CASSFISGGSSYEQYF
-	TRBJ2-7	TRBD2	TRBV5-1	TGCGCCAGCAGCCCGCCTCTAGCGGGAGGCGACGAGCAGTACTTC	CASSPPLAGGDEQYF
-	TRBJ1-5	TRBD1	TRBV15	TGTGCCACCAGCCCCCGGACAGGGGGATATAGCAATCAGCCCCAGCATTTT	CATSPRTGGYSNQPQHF
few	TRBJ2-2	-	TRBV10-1	TGCGCCAGCAGTGACAGAAACACCGGGGAGCTGTTTTTT	CASSDRNTGELFF
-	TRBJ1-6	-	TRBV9	TGTGCCAGCAGCGGGGGAGTGGGCTATAATTCACCCCTCCACTTT	CASSGGVGYNSPLHF
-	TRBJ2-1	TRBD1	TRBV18	TGTGCCAGCTCACCGGACAGGGCAGGCGAGCAGTTCTTC	CASSPDRAGEQFF
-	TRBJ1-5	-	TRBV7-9	TGTGCCAGCAGCTTAGGGTACTATAACAGGGAGATCCCTCAGCCCCAGCATTTT	CASSLGYYNREIPQPQHF